These 26 T cell receptor beta chains originate from one sample sequenced in a study of T-cell reconstitution after alpha-beta-depleted transplantation in children. TCRbeta library construction was performed incorporating unique molecular identifiers. TCRdb independently ran MiXCR on the PCR reads; one entry per CDR3 protein. The profile covers approximately 980,000 distinct CDR3 sequences, with about 31% appearing a single time and 28% taken by the ten largest. This specimen was PBMCs, mostly from graft donor cells, taken 360 days after TCRalphabeta/CD19-depleted stem cell transplant. Receptors were obtained from a boy in the first two years of life who had a stem cell transplant for SCID, so the T cells may come from the graft donor.

This sequence joins TRBV4-1 and TRBJ2-4, with 9 nucleotides matching TRBD1. Per the germline V gene, CDR1 is MGHRA and CDR2 is YSYEKL. J lost 6 bases, V lost 4 bases, and 7 bases had no gene match. The CDR3 length is 15 residues. The CDR3 DNA sequence: TGCGCCAGCAGCCCCTGGACAGGGGAGAGAAACATTCAGTACTTC. Its protein product is CASSPWTGERNIQYF.

This clonotype appeared a few times. The J gene is TRBJ2-5, the V gene TRBV5-5; 10 nucleotides align to TRBD1. The CDR3 consists of 15 residues. CDR1 is SGHKS and CDR2 is YYEKEE in the germline V gene (reference sequence). Trimming took 4 bases from V and 5 from J; bases not matched to a gene: 8. The CDR3 DNA sequence: TGTGCCAGCAGCCGCCGGGACAGGGGTGGGGAGACCCAGTACTTC. Encoded protein: CASSRRDRGGETQYF.

CDR3 DNA sequence: TGTGCCAGCAGTTATGGGCAGACTCCCACCGGGGAGCTGTTTTTT. It encodes CASSYGQTPTGELFF. The J gene is TRBJ2-2, the V gene TRBV6-5; D is ambiguous. The CDR3 has 15 amino acids. V lost 3 bases and J 4 bases, leaving 12 bases between the germline ends. The germline V gene encodes CDR1 MNHEY and CDR2 SVGAGI.

This chain joins TRBV6-2 or TRBV6-3 and TRBJ2-3; 9 positions agree with TRBD2. This CDR3 spans 16 amino acids. Trimming at V came to 3 bases and at J to 3 bases, leaving 7 bases not matched to a gene. Germline assignment: CDR1 MNHEY and CDR2 SVGEGT. The CDR3 region is CASSYSGLAGTDTQYF. DNA for the CDR3: TGTGCCAGCAGTTATTCGGGGCTAGCGGGAACAGATACGCAGTATTTT.

The rearrangement links TRBV7-6 to TRBJ2-7; D tentatively fits TRBD1 or TRBD2 (7 bases each). This CDR3 spans 15 amino acids. From germline, CDR1 is SGHVS and CDR2 FNYEAQ. Trimming removed 5 bases from V and 3 bases from J, with 17 bases in between. The DNA of the CDR3 is TGTGCCAGCAGCCCCCGACAGGGAGGGGACTACGAGCAGTACTTC. Amino acid sequence: CASSPRQGGDYEQYF. The full variable domain, its missing parts supplied by reference TRBV7-6 and TRBJ2-7, is GAGVSQSPRYKVTKRGQDVALRCDPISGHVSLYWYRQALGQGPEFLTYFNYEAQQDKSGLPNDRFSAERPEGSISTLTIQRTEQRDSAMYRCASSPRQGGDYEQYFGPGTRLTVT.

This clonotype has at least ten counts. A read error may account for a junction end that differs from germline. The chain joins TRBV5-1 to TRBJ2-5, with D possibly being TRBD2 (5 bases). Germline lookup yields CDR1 SGHRS and CDR2 YFSETQ. The CDR3 spans 14 residues. This CDR3 reads CASSLGPGQETQYF. Written as DNA, the CDR3 is TGTGCCAGCAGTCTCGGGCCGGGGCAAGAGACCCAGTACTTC.

The chain links TRBV5-4 to TRBJ2-7; D is perhaps TRBD2 (5 bases). V dropped 4 bases and J dropped 1 base, with 15 bases sitting between them. Germline assignment: CDR1 SGHNT and CDR2 YYREEE (reference sequence). The CDR3 runs to 15 residues. In DNA form, the CDR3 reads TGTGCCAGCAGCCTACCGGGATCCCGGTCCTACGAGCAGTACTTC. It translates to CASSLPGSRSYEQYF. Full variable domain (outside the CDR3, taken from reference TRBV5-4 and TRBJ2-7): ETGVTQSPTHLIKTRGQQVTLRCSSQSGHNTVSWYQQALGQGPQFIFQYYREEENGRGNFPPRFSGLQFPNYSSELNVNALELDDSALYLCASSLPGSRSYEQYFGPGTRLTVT.

V usage is TRBV15 and J usage is TRBJ2-7, with D unresolved. Germline V CDR1 and CDR2: LNHNV, YYDKDF (reference sequence). This CDR3 spans 14 amino acids. V lost 1 base, J lost 3 bases, and 10 bases lay in between. The CDR3 sequence: CATSRGQTDYEQYF. The DNA of the CDR3 is TGTGCCACCAGCAGAGGGCAGACCGACTACGAGCAGTACTTC.

This clonotype was picked up a small number of times. This sequence joins TRBV1 and TRBJ2-5; the table's TRBD1 call for D was not verified on the DNA. TRBV1 is termed a pseudogene. CDR3 length equals 16 residues. Here the CDR3 reads CTSSQDPGQEGETQYF. The CDR3 region has the DNA TGCACCAGCAGCCAAGATCCCGGACAGGAGGGAGAGACCCAGTACTTC.

V usage is TRBV7-2 and J usage is TRBJ2-1; TRBD1 might be the D (6 bases). The CDR3 is 15 residues long. Germline CDR1 reads SGHTA; CDR2 reads FQGNSA. V was trimmed by 5 bases and J by 1 base, leaving 12 bases between them. This chain's CDR3 is CASSGQFRSYNEQFF. In DNA, the CDR3 is TGTGCCAGCAGCGGACAGTTCAGGTCCTACAATGAGCAGTTCTTC.

This clonotype turned up a few times. The CDR3 DNA sequence: TGTGCCAGCAGCTTGGCCCCGGGGACTAGGAACACTGAAGCTTTCTTT. Protein sequence: CASSLAPGTRNTEAFF. This chain uses TRBV12-3 or TRBV12-4 with TRBJ1-1; D may be TRBD1 (5 bases). Trimming took 6 bases from V and 1 from J, leaving 18 bases between them. The CDR3 contains 16 residues.

This clonotype was seen only a few times. The chain carries TRBV6-2 or TRBV6-3 and TRBJ2-7; a weak D match, TRBD1 (6 bases). The CDR3 contains 13 residues. Per germline, CDR1 MNHEY and CDR2 SVGEGT. Trimming removed 6 bases at V and 7 bases at J, with 16 bases between. The CDR3 nucleotides read TGTGCCAGCAGCCAGGGGCGGGCGGCTGAGCAGTACTTC. This encodes CASSQGRAAEQYF.

The sample holds a few counts of this clonotype. The chain is built from TRBV20-1 and TRBJ2-4; D uncertain. The V end lost 3 bases, the J end lost 10 bases, and 10 bases lay between the germline ends. Germline CDR1 reads DFQATT; CDR2 reads SNEGSKA (reference sequence). This CDR3 spans 11 amino acids. CDR3 amino acids: CSASDGPIQYF. The CDR3 DNA follows: TGCAGTGCTAGTGACGGGCCGATTCAGTACTTC.

This clonotype was seen a few times. The chain links TRBV4-2 to TRBJ2-2, with D perhaps matching TRBD1 (5 bases). This CDR3 comprises 15 residues. Germline V gene sequence: CDR1 LGHNA, CDR2 YNFKEQ. With 1 base removed from V and 2 bases from J, the gap between germline ends came to 8 bases. This CDR3 is CASSQVWGNTGELFF. CDR3 DNA: TGTGCCAGCAGCCAAGTCTGGGGCAACACCGGGGAGCTGTTTTTT.

V usage is TRBV5-1 and J usage is TRBJ2-3; D unresolved. V gave up 0 bases and J gave up 2 bases, with 7 bases separating them. CDR1 SGHRS and CDR2 YFSETQ come from the germline V gene. The CDR3 has 14 residues. DNA for the CDR3: TGCGCCAGCAGCTTGGCGGCGACCACAGATACGCAGTATTTT. Residues: CASSLAATTDTQYF.

The table lists this clonotype with a few counts. The chain has TRBV12-3 or TRBV12-4 and TRBJ2-1; D might be TRBD2 (6 bases). The V gene lost 6 bases and the J gene lost 7 bases, with 10 bases spanning the gap. The CDR3 covers 12 residues. CDR3 residues: CASRRDFNEQFF. The CDR3, as DNA: TGTGCCAGCAGACGGGACTTTAATGAGCAGTTCTTC.

The rearrangement links TRBV6-1 to TRBJ1-2; 8 bases line up with TRBD1. The CDR3 runs to 13 residues. Germline V CDR1 and CDR2: MNHNS, SASEGT. V shed 6 bases and J 6 bases; nucleotides not matched to a gene: 6. This chain's CDR3 is CASSRQGMDGYTF. As DNA, the CDR3 is TGTGCCAGCAGCCGACAGGGGATGGATGGCTACACCTTC.

This chain connects TRBV18 to TRBJ2-7; D remains ambiguous. V dropped 4 bases and J dropped 3 bases, with 19 bases sitting between them. Germline CDR1 reads KGHSH; CDR2 reads LQKENI. This CDR3 is built from 16 residues. The CDR3 bases are TGTGCCAGCTCACGGAACCGTTGGTCCCCGGGCTACGAGCAGTACTTC. It yields the protein CASSRNRWSPGYEQYF.

The genes are TRBV20-1 and TRBJ1-3; D possibly corresponds to TRBD1 (6 bases). Germline CDR1 and CDR2: DFQATT and SNEGSKA (reference sequence). The V end was cut by 0 bases, the J end by 4 bases, with 10 bases between. The CDR3 runs 14 residues. The CDR3 protein is CSAREQGFGNTIYF. DNA of the CDR3: TGCAGTGCTAGAGAACAGGGTTTCGGAAACACCATATATTTT.

This clonotype turned up a few times. The chain is built from TRBV5-5 and TRBJ1-1; D ambiguous. The V and J ends lost 4 bases and 2 bases respectively, with 12 bases between them. In germline, CDR1 is SGHKS, CDR2 YYEKEE (reference sequence). The CDR3 is made up of 14 amino acids. CDR3: CASSRPLVNTEAFF. The DNA of the CDR3 is TGTGCCAGCAGCCGACCACTCGTTAACACTGAAGCTTTCTTT.

The chain employs TRBV4-3 and TRBJ2-2; D gene ambiguous. The V end lost 0 bases, the J end lost 2 bases, and 7 bases lay between the germline ends. The germline CDR1 and CDR2 sequences are LGHNA and YSLEER. This CDR3 contains 15 residues. The CDR3 here is CASSQDDDNTGELFF. As DNA, the CDR3 is TGCGCCAGCAGCCAAGATGATGACAACACCGGGGAGCTGTTTTTT.

The chain employs TRBV5-1 and TRBJ2-1; D unresolved. Trimming removed 4 bases from V and 7 bases from J, with 15 bases in between. The CDR3 has 14 amino acids. CDR1 and CDR2 (germline): SGHRS, YFSETQ. The CDR3 DNA sequence: TGCGCCAGCAGCGAAGGAGTCCGTAGGAATGAGCAGTTCTTC. Translation: CASSEGVRRNEQFF.

This clonotype was counted only a few times. The CDR3 here is CASSPGDLAKNIQYF. The CDR3, as DNA: TGTGCCAGCAGTCCGGGGGACCTAGCCAAAAACATTCAGTACTTC. The chain employs TRBV28 and TRBJ2-4; possible D gene TRBD2, 6 bases. There are 15 residues in the CDR3. Trimming shortened V by 5 bases and J by 0 bases, and 11 bases separated the two germline ends. The germline CDR1 and CDR2 sequences are MDHEN and SYDVKM.

The gene calls are TRBV12-3 or TRBV12-4 and TRBJ1-2; D is possibly TRBD1 (5 bases). The CDR3 is 16 amino acids. CDR3 bases: TGTGCTACTTCGGGGCAGTCTAGAACCTCTTGGGGTGGCTACACCTTC. Translated: CATSGQSRTSWGGYTF.

V usage is TRBV4-1 and J usage is TRBJ2-1; D uncertain. The CDR3 is 13 amino acids. Germline V gene lookup returns CDR1 MGHRA and CDR2 YSYEKL. The V and J ends lost 0 bases and 6 bases respectively, with 6 bases between them. CDR3 region: CASSQEWSNEQFF. The CDR3 DNA sequence: TGCGCCAGCAGCCAAGAGTGGAGCAATGAGCAGTTCTTC.

This clonotype was detected only a few times. This chain links TRBV4-1 with TRBJ1-5; no clear D gene. V dropped 4 bases and J dropped 3 bases, with 13 bases sitting between them. Germline CDR1 and CDR2: MGHRA and YSYEKL. This CDR3 comprises 15 residues. This CDR3 is CASSPTGPLNQPQHF. For the CDR3, the DNA is TGCGCCAGCAGCCCCACCGGGCCTCTCAATCAGCCCCAGCATTTT.